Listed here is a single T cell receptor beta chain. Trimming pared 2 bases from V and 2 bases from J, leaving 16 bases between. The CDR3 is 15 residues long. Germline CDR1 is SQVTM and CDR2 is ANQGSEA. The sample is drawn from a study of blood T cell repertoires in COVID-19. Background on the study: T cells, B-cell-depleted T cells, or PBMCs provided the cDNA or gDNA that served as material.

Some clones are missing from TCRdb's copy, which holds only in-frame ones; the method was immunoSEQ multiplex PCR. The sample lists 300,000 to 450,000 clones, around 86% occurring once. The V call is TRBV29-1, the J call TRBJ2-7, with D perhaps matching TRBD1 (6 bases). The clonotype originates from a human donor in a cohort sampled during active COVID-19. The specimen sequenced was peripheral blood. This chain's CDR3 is CSVESPRGSTYEQYF. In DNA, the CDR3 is TGCAGCGTTGAAAGCCCCAGGGGATCAACCTACGAGCAGTACTTC.